This TCR beta chain was observed in a study of shared clonotypes between healthy human individuals. Trimming shortened V by 5 bases and J by 8 bases, and 18 bases separated the two germline ends. This CDR3 has 14 residues. Germline assignment: CDR1 SGHTA and CDR2 FQGNSA. Generated by immunoSEQ multiplex PCR, the TCRdb table keeps only in-frame clones and is missing some. The sample contains approximately 640,000 clones, 90% of which appear only once. Sequencing used memory CD8+ T cells from PBMCs. Subset meaning: CD45RO+ cells pooled with CCR7-negative TemRA cells. This chain connects TRBV7-2 to TRBJ1-2; D is possibly TRBD1 (5 bases). The sequence derives from a man between 18 and 29 years old in good health. Some clones in this sample may be carry-over from other donors' samples. CDR3 DNA: TGTGCCAGCAGCGCCCGGGACCCGGGGCGCGGCTACACCTTC. Its protein is CASSARDPGRGYTF.